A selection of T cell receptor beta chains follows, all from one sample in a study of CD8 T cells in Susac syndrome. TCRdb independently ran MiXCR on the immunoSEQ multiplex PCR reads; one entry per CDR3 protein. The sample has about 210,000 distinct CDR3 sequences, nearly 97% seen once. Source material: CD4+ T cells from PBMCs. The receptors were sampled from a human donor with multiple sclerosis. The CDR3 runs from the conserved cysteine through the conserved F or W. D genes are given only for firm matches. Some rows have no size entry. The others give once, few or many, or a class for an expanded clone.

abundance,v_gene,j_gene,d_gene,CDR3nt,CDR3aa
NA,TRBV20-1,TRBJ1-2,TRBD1,TGCAGTGCTAGAGGAGGTTACGGACAGGACGCAGGGGGCTACACCTTC,CSARGGYGQDAGGYTF
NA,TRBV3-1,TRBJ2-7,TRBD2,TGTGCCAGCAGCCGCCTACTAGCGGGGGAGCAGTACTTC,CASSRLLAGEQYF
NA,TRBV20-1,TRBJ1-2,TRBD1,TGCAGTGCTAGACCTGCGGACAGGGGGCAAGGCTATGGCTACACCTTC,CSARPADRGQGYGYTF
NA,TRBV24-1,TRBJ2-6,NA,TGTGCCACCAGCCCCTCTGGGGCCAACGTCCTGACTTTC,CATSPSGANVLTF
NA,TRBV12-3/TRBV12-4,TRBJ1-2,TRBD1,TGTGCCAGCAGTCCGACAGGGGACTATGGCTACACCTTC,CASSPTGDYGYTF
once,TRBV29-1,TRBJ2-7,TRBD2,TGCAGCGTTTCTAGCGGGAGGCTCTACGAGCAGTACTTC,CSVSSGRLYEQYF
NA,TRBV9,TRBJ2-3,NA,TGTGCCAGCAGCGGAGGGGGGGATACGCAGTATTTT,CASSGGGDTQYF
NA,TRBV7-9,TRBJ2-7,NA,TGTGCCAGCAGTTTAGCTGGGGCCTACGAGCAGTACTTC,CASSLAGAYEQYF
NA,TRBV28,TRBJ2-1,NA,TGTGCCAGCAGCACCCAGGGTGTCCCCGGGCACAATGAGCAGTTCTTC,CASSTQGVPGHNEQFF
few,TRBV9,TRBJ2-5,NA,TGTGCCAGCAGCGTAGCGGGCGGGGAGACCCAGTACTTC,CASSVAGGETQYF
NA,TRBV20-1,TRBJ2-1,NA,TGCAGTGCACCTCGCCGGAGGACCCACACCAATGAGCAGTTCTTC,CSAPRRRTHTNEQFF
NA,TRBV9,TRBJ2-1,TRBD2,TGTGCCAGCAGCGTAGCAGCGGGAGCCCCGGATGAGCAGTTCTTC,CASSVAAGAPDEQFF
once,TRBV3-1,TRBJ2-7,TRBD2,TGTGCCAGCAGCCACCCGGGACTAGCGGGTCGGTCGTCATACGAGCAGTACTTC,CASSHPGLAGRSSYEQYF
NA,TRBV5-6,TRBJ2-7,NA,TGTGCCAGCAGCTTGGGTTTGGATGACGAGCAGTACTTC,CASSLGLDDEQYF
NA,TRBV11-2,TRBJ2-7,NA,TGTGCCAGCAGCCTCGGGAGGACGGGAAGGGGGCGCGAGCAGTACTTC,CASSLGRTGRGREQYF
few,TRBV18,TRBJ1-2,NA,TGTGCCAGCTCATCGCAGGGAGCTAACTATGGCTACACCTTC,CASSSQGANYGYTF
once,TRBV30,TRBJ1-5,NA,TGTGCCTGGAGTGCTTCAGGAGGCAATCAGCCCCAGCATTTT,CAWSASGGNQPQHF
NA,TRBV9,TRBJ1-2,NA,TGTGCCAGCAGCGTAGACGGGGGCTGGGGCTACACCTTC,CASSVDGGWGYTF
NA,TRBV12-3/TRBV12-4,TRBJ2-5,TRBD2,TGTGCCAGCAGTTCCATCTTAGCGGGACGTGAGACCCAGTACTTC,CASSSILAGRETQYF
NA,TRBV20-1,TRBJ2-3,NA,TGCAGTGCTAGTCGGCGGGGCTCAGATACGCAGTATTTT,CSASRRGSDTQYF
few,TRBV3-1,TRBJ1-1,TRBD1,TGTGCCAGCAGCCAGAGGGGGCAGATGAACACTGAAGCTTTCTTT,CASSQRGQMNTEAFF
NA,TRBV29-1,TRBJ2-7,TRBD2,TGCAGCGTGGAGACCGGACTAGCGGGAGACGAGCAGTACTTC,CSVETGLAGDEQYF
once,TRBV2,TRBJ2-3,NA,TGTGCCAGCAGTGAGGTTTGGGGGAGCACAGATACGCAGTATTTT,CASSEVWGSTDTQYF
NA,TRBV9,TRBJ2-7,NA,TGTGCCAGCAGCGCAGGGTCGCCCTACGAGCAGTACTTC,CASSAGSPYEQYF
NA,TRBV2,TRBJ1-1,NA,TGTGCCAGTAGCCCGTACACTGAAGCTTTCTTT,CASSPYTEAFF
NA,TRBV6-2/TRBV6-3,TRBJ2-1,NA,TGTGCCAGCAGCCCACCTGGAACTTTCTACAATGAGCAGTTCTTC,CASSPPGTFYNEQFF
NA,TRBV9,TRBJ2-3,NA,TGTGCCAGCAGCGCGCCGGGGGGCCTTAACACAGATACGCAGTATTTT,CASSAPGGLNTDTQYF
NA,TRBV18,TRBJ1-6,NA,TGTGCCAGCTCACCGGCAGCCAGCTCCTATAATTCACCCCTCCACTTT,CASSPAASSYNSPLHF
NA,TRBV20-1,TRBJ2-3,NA,TGCAGTGCTAGTACAATTGTTGCAGATACGCAGTATTTT,CSASTIVADTQYF
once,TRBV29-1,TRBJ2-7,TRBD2,TGCAGCGTCGCACGTACTAGCGGGAGCCACGAGCAGTACTTC,CSVARTSGSHEQYF
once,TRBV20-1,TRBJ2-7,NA,TGCAGTGCTAGAGATCCCCATCCCGGCGACGAGCAGTACTTC,CSARDPHPGDEQYF
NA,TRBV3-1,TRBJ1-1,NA,TGTGCCAGCAGCGACCTGGGACGCCCGGTGGCTGAAGCTTTCTTT,CASSDLGRPVAEAFF
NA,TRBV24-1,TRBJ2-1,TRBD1,TGTGCCACCAGTGACCGGGACAGGGATGATGAGCAGTTCTTC,CATSDRDRDDEQFF
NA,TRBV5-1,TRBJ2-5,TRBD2,TGCGCCAGCGGGACTAGCGGAGCTCAGGAGACCCAGTACTTC,CASGTSGAQETQYF
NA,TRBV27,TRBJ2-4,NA,TGTGCCAGCAGGGACACCAAAAACATTCAGTACTTC,CASRDTKNIQYF
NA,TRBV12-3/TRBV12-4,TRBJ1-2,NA,TGTGCCAGCAGTTTAAGGGGCGTCTACTATGGCTACACCTTC,CASSLRGVYYGYTF
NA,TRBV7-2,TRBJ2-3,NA,TGTGCCAGCAGCACCCTACAGGGTTTCACAGATACGCAGTATTTT,CASSTLQGFTDTQYF
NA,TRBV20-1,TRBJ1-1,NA,TGCAGTGCTAGTAATTCCGGGCGCATTCGTACTGAAGCTTTCTTT,CSASNSGRIRTEAFF
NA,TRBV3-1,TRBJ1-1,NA,TGTGCCAGCAGCCAAAGGGTGCGGGCTGAAGCTTTCTTT,CASSQRVRAEAFF
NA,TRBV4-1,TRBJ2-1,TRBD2,TGCGCCAGCAGGGATCACCGGACTAGCGTTGGAAATGAGCAGTTCTTC,CASRDHRTSVGNEQFF
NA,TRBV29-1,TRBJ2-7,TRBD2,TGCAGCGTTGCCGGCGGCGGGAGCTACGAGCAGTACTTC,CSVAGGGSYEQYF
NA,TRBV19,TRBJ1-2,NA,TGTGCCAGTAGGACATTGGGACGGCCCCTGGGCTACACCTTC,CASRTLGRPLGYTF
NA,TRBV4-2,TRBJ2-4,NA,TGTGCCAGCAGCCAAGAACAGGGTAACATTCAGTACTTC,CASSQEQGNIQYF
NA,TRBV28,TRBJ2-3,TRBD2,TGTGCCAGCAGTTTATGGCTAGCGGGAGTCACGCAGTATTTT,CASSLWLAGVTQYF
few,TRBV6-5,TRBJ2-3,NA,TGTGCCAGCAGTTACCCCAACACAGATACGCAGTATTTT,CASSYPNTDTQYF
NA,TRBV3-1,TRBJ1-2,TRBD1,TGTGCCAGCAGCACACGGGACAGGGGTTCTCTTAATGGCTACACCTTC,CASSTRDRGSLNGYTF
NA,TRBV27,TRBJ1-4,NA,TGTGCCAGCGCGGTCCCTAATGAAAAACTGTTTTTT,CASAVPNEKLFF
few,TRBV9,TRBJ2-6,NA,TGTGCCAGCAGCTTTCAGAGCTCTGGGGCCAACGTCCTGACTTTC,CASSFQSSGANVLTF
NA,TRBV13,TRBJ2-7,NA,TGTGCCAGCAGCTGGTACAGGGACTTCAACGAGCAGTACTTC,CASSWYRDFNEQYF